These T cell receptor beta chains were read from a single sample in a study of early T cells in non-severe SARS-CoV-2 infection. TCRdb analysed the 5' RACE reads with MiXCR anew, one entry per CDR3 protein. The sample comprises roughly 24,000 distinct CDR3 sequences, about 3.8% of which are singletons, and 4.5% to 6% rests with the top ten. Sequencing input: whole blood. The receptor set was obtained from an adult who was a healthcare worker with PCR-confirmed SARS-CoV-2 infection or an uninfected control (not recorded which). CDR3s include the opening cysteine and the closing phenylalanine or tryptophan. D genes are given only for firm matches. Not every row has a clone size; where given, it reads once, few, many or a size class.

J | V | D | size | length | DNA | CDR3
TRBJ1-1 | TRBV13 | . | medium-sized | 10 | TGTGCCAGCCACAACACTGAAGCTTTCTTT | CASHNTEAFF
TRBJ1-2 | TRBV29-1 | . | many | 11 | TGCAGCGTCCCAGGGGCGGATGGCTACACCTTC | CSVPGADGYTF
TRBJ1-1 | TRBV6-5 | . | medium-sized | 14 | TGTGCCAGCAGTTACTCGATTTGGAACACTGAAGCTTTCTTT | CASSYSIWNTEAFF
TRBJ2-2 | TRBV7-7 | TRBD1 | . | 17 | TGTGCTAGCAGCTTACGTGAGGACAGGGGGCTTGGCGGGGAGCTGTTTTTT | CASSLREDRGLGGELFF
TRBJ2-7 | TRBV13 | . | few | 14 | TGTGCCAGCAGCTTAAGGTTAGCGGCCTACGAGCAGTACTTC | CASSLRLAAYEQYF
TRBJ2-2 | TRBV7-2 | TRBD2 | many | 14 | TGTGCCAGCAGCTTAGTAGCGGGCACCGGGGAGCTGTTTTTT | CASSLVAGTGELFF
TRBJ2-3 | TRBV10-3 | . | . | 15 | TGTGCCATCAATAGCTGGGAATTTAGCACAGATACGCAGTATTTT | CAINSWEFSTDTQYF
TRBJ2-3 | TRBV20-1 | . | many | 12 | TGCAGTGCTAGCGCCGGCCCCGATACGCAGTATTTT | CSASAGPDTQYF
TRBJ2-1 | TRBV20-1 | TRBD2 | many | 15 | TGCAGTGCCAGCCAACTAGCGGGATTGGTCAATGAGCAGTTCTTC | CSASQLAGLVNEQFF
TRBJ2-1 | TRBV4-3 | TRBD2 | many | 16 | TGCGCCAGCAGCCGGGAACTAGCGGACGTCTACAATGAGCAGTTCTTC | CASSRELADVYNEQFF
TRBJ2-1 | TRBV28 | . | many | 11 | TGTGCCAGCAGTCCGGAAGGTGAGCAGTTCTTC | CASSPEGEQFF
TRBJ2-1 | TRBV6-5 | . | medium-sized | 15 | TGTGCCAGCCGAGGGGTTAGCGGCTCCTACAATGAGCAGTTCTTC | CASRGVSGSYNEQFF
TRBJ2-5 | TRBV4-3 | TRBD2 | . | 16 | TGCGCCAGCAGCCGGGCTCCTAGCGGGAGAAGTGAGACCCAGTACTTC | CASSRAPSGRSETQYF
TRBJ1-5 | TRBV20-1 | . | many | 14 | TGCAGTCTAGGGGGATTCATCGGGGATCAGCCCCAGCATTTT | CSLGGFIGDQPQHF
TRBJ2-2 | TRBV12-3/TRBV12-4 | . | many | 15 | TGTGCCAGCAGCCGCCGGGGGCGTGAGGGCGGGGAGCTGTTTTTT | CASSRRGREGGELFF
TRBJ1-1 | TRBV4-1 | . | many | 14 | TGCGCCAGCAGCGGGCGTACAGAGAACACTGAAGCTTTCTTT | CASSGRTENTEAFF
TRBJ2-7 | TRBV20-1 | . | . | 15 | TGCAGTGCTAGAGGGGGCAAACACAGCTCCTACGAGCAGTACTTC | CSARGGKHSSYEQYF
TRBJ2-3 | TRBV29-1 | TRBD1 | . | 14 | TGCAGCGTTGACAGGGGGCCCAGCACAGATACGCAGTATTTT | CSVDRGPSTDTQYF
TRBJ1-6 | TRBV4-1 | TRBD1 | few | 18 | TGCGCCAGCAGCCACAGCCGGACAGGAGACTTTTTTAATTCACCCCTCCACTTT | CASSHSRTGDFFNSPLHF
TRBJ2-7 | TRBV2 | TRBD1 | many | 13 | TGTGCCAGCAGGGTGGACAGGGCGAACGAGCAGTACTTC | CASRVDRANEQYF
TRBJ1-1 | TRBV29-1 | . | many | 12 | TGCAGCGTTACCCCAAAGAACACTGAAGCTTTCTTT | CSVTPKNTEAFF
TRBJ2-3 | TRBV29-1 | . | many | 13 | TGCAGTGGTTGGGTAATGTACACAGATACGCAGTATTTT | CSGWVMYTDTQYF
TRBJ2-2 | TRBV28 | . | . | 13 | TGTGCCAGCAGTACACAGAACACCGGGGAGCTGTTTTTT | CASSTQNTGELFF
TRBJ2-1 | TRBV7-2 | TRBD2 | many | 16 | TGTGCCACCCTTCCGGGGGCGGGAGGCCCGGGCGGTGAGCAGTTCTTC | CATLPGAGGPGGEQFF
TRBJ1-2 | TRBV2 | . | many | 12 | TGTGCCAGCAGTCGGTCTCTCATCGGCTACACCTTC | CASSRSLIGYTF
TRBJ1-4 | TRBV5-4 | . | medium-sized | 13 | TGTGCCAGCAGACCACTGGGTAATGAAAAACTGTTTTTT | CASRPLGNEKLFF
TRBJ2-7 | TRBV12-3/TRBV12-4 | . | medium-sized | 13 | TGTGCCAGCAGTTTCGGTCTAGCTCCCGAGCAGTACTTC | CASSFGLAPEQYF
TRBJ2-1 | TRBV4-3 | . | many | 14 | TGCGCCAGCAGCCAAGCGGGAGTTCTCAATGAGCAGTTCTTC | CASSQAGVLNEQFF
TRBJ2-2 | TRBV5-8 | . | many | 17 | TGTGCCAGCAGCCAAGGGGTCATACAGAGAAACACCGGGGAGCTGTTTTTT | CASSQGVIQRNTGELFF
TRBJ2-1 | TRBV12-3/TRBV12-4 | TRBD2 | . | 14 | TGTGCCAGCAGTCGGGGGGGGAGTCGGATTGAGCAGTTCTTC | CASSRGGSRIEQFF
TRBJ1-3 | TRBV6-2/TRBV6-3 | . | many | 16 | TGTGCCAGCAGTCGTACAGGCCGCGGGGCTGGAAACACCATATATTTT | CASSRTGRGAGNTIYF
TRBJ2-6 | TRBV7-3 | . | many | 15 | TGTGCCAGCAGCTTAATGCCGGCTGGGGCCAACGTCCTGACTTTC | CASSLMPAGANVLTF
TRBJ1-2 | TRBV7-6 | TRBD1 | few | 16 | TGTGCCAGCAGCTCGCGGACAGGGCCCACTAACTATGGCTACACCTTC | CASSSRTGPTNYGYTF
TRBJ2-3 | TRBV4-1 | . | many | 14 | TGCGCCAGCAGCCAAGATAGAGGGGTGGGTACGCAGTATTTT | CASSQDRGVGTQYF
TRBJ2-2 | TRBV6-6 | . | many | 14 | TGTGCCACCCGCCCGAGGGAATACACCGGGGAGCTGTTTTTT | CATRPREYTGELFF
TRBJ1-5 | TRBV3-1 | . | many | 13 | TGTGCCAGCAGCCAAGCGGGGAACCAGCCCCAGCATTTT | CASSQAGNQPQHF
TRBJ2-3 | TRBV5-5 | . | many | 15 | TGTGCCAGCAGCTTTCAGACCTTCAGCACAGATACGCAGTATTTT | CASSFQTFSTDTQYF
TRBJ1-2 | TRBV12-3/TRBV12-4 | . | few | 12 | TGTGCCAGCAGACGGACAGCCACCGGCTACACCTTC | CASRRTATGYTF
TRBJ2-3 | TRBV7-9 | TRBD2 | . | 16 | TGTGCCAGCAGCTTAATTGGCGGGGGGGCCACAGATACGCAGTATTTT | CASSLIGGGATDTQYF
TRBJ1-5 | TRBV6-6 | . | many | 14 | TGTGCCAGCATTAACGGGTTTAGCAATCAGCCCCAGCATTTT | CASINGFSNQPQHF
TRBJ1-2 | TRBV20-1 | . | many | 14 | TGCAGTGCTAGGGCCGACAGGACTGGGGATGGCTACACCTTC | CSARADRTGDGYTF
TRBJ2-1 | TRBV5-3 | . | many | 12 | TGTGCCAGAAGCTTGGGGGGCAATGAGCAGTTCTTC | CARSLGGNEQFF
TRBJ2-3 | TRBV7-2 | TRBD2 | many | 15 | TGTGCCAGCAGCTTAGATGCGGGAGGGCTGGATACGCAGTATTTT | CASSLDAGGLDTQYF
TRBJ1-2 | TRBV14 | . | . | 16 | TGTGCCAGCAGCCAAGAACTGCCAGGCATCCCCTATGGCTACACCTTC | CASSQELPGIPYGYTF
TRBJ2-1 | TRBV29-1 | . | . | 16 | TGCAGCGTTGAAGCCCCCTCGAGGGGGTCCTACAATGAGCAGTTCTTC | CSVEAPSRGSYNEQFF
TRBJ2-2 | TRBV14 | . | many | 13 | TGTGCCAGCAGCCAAGATCGCACCGGGGAGCTGTTTTTT | CASSQDRTGELFF
TRBJ2-1 | TRBV7-9 | . | many | 17 | TGTGCCAGCAGCTCGGCCCGGGGGGCGGGAGTGTACAATGAGCAGTTCTTC | CASSSARGAGVYNEQFF
TRBJ2-7 | TRBV4-2 | . | . | 14 | TGTGCCAGCAGCCAAGCTGGGACGGCGTGGGAGCAGTACTTC | CASSQAGTAWEQYF
TRBJ2-5 | TRBV21-1 | . | medium-sized | 17 | TGTGCCAGCAGCAAAGAATGGGGACAACCCAAGCAAGAGACCCAGTACTTC | CASSKEWGQPKQETQYF
TRBJ1-1 | TRBV12-3/TRBV12-4 | TRBD1 | many | 13 | TGTGCCAGCAGTCCAGGGGGCGTGGGTGAAGCTTTCTTT | CASSPGGVGEAFF
TRBJ2-3 | TRBV5-1 | . | many | 15 | TGCGCCAGCAGCTTGGGCGGGGAACCCGAGGATACGCAGTATTTT | CASSLGGEPEDTQYF
TRBJ2-2 | TRBV20-1 | TRBD2 | many | 15 | TGCAGTGCTAGTCCAACTAGCGGGTCGATCGGGGGGCTGTTTTTT | CSASPTSGSIGGLFF
TRBJ1-5 | TRBV5-1 | . | many | 13 | TGCGCCAGCAGGGGTACCACGGGCTCGCCCCAGCATTTT | CASRGTTGSPQHF
TRBJ1-4 | TRBV7-6 | . | many | 16 | TGTGCCAGCAAGGCATCCGGGAAGGGAATTATGGAAAAACTGTTTTTT | CASKASGKGIMEKLFF
TRBJ2-1 | TRBV11-2 | . | few | 14 | TGTGCCAGCAGCTTAGCCGCGGTGGGCTATGAGCAGTTCTTC | CASSLAAVGYEQFF
TRBJ1-4 | TRBV7-9 | . | many | 17 | TGTGCCAGCAGCTTCAAACAGGGCGCCCAACGGGGCGAAAAACTGTTTTTT | CASSFKQGAQRGEKLFF